The present T cell receptor (beta chain) was sequenced within a study of blood T cell repertoires in COVID-19. Study summary: T cells, B-cell-depleted T cells, or PBMCs supplied cDNA or gDNA.

In the study's own analysis: Nucleated cell counts were estimated from reference gene primer amplification. Sequenced by immunoSEQ multiplex PCR; TCRdb stores in-frame clones only, minus some. That table gives V, J and clone size, and the DNA gave D and trimming. The data hold roughly 110,000 clones, with about 70% observed a single time. This CDR3 has 14 residues. Trimming stripped 6 bases from V and 4 bases from J, with 13 bases between. Per germline, CDR1 MNHEY and CDR2 SVGAGI. This receptor was identified in a human donor with acute or convalescent COVID-19. The donor label of this sample is uncertain. The sample comprised peripheral blood. The J gene is TRBJ2-1, the V gene TRBV6-5; no firm D call. CDR3 coding DNA: TGTGCCAGCAGGGCGAGTACTACATACAATGAGCAGTTCTTC. Translating it yields CASRASTTYNEQFF.